Each of the 20 T cell receptor beta chains below was sequenced from the same sample in a study of B cell selection in AIRE deficiency. The sorted conventional CD4 T cells were gated as CD4+CD127+. The data were produced by immunoSEQ multiplex PCR, yet TCRdb's version contains in-frame clones alone and is incomplete. The data show tens of thousands of clones, around 97% seen once. The sequenced material came from conventional CD4+ T cells sorted from PBMCs. These receptors were collected from a human donor with AIRE deficiency.

J is TRBJ2-3 and V is TRBV5-6; 9 bases are a match to TRBD1. Looked up from germline, CDR1 is SGHDT and CDR2 is YYEEEE. The CDR3 is 15 residues long. The V and J ends lost 5 bases and 4 bases, in that order; junction bases with no gene match: 8. The CDR3 loop is CASSMGDREADTQYF. The CDR3 DNA follows: TGTGCCAGCAGTATGGGGGACAGGGAGGCAGATACGCAGTATTTT.

V gene TRBV11-1 combines with J gene TRBJ2-2, with no clear D. CDR1 is SGHAT, CDR2 FQDESV, per germline (reference sequence). V lost 5 bases and J lost 1, with 8 bases in between. This CDR3 is built from 14 residues. CDR3 sequence: CASSLSWNTGELFF. The CDR3 nucleotides are TGTGCCAGCAGCCTAAGCTGGAACACCGGGGAGCTGTTTTTT.

This clone was counted a single time. This chain uses TRBV12-5 with TRBJ2-1, with 9 positions matching TRBD2. J lost 4 bases, V lost 0 bases, and 4 bases had no gene match. Germline V CDR1 and CDR2: LGHNT, FRNRAP. The length of the CDR3 is 16 residues. CDR3 DNA sequence: TGTGCTAGTGGTTTGGTTTCTGCGGGAGGGTACAATGAGCAGTTCTTC. Translation gives CASGLVSAGGYNEQFF.

J is TRBJ1-1 and V is TRBV19; 9 nucleotides align to TRBD1. After removal of 8 bases from V and 4 bases from J, the junction contained 8 bases not matched to a gene. Germline CDR1 and CDR2: LNHDA and SQIVND (reference sequence). The CDR3 is made up of 14 amino acids. CDR3 DNA sequence: TGTGCCAGTGGTACAGGGGGCGCGAGCACTGAAGCTTTCTTT. As protein: CASGTGGASTEAFF. Full variable domain (rest looked up from reference TRBV19 and TRBJ1-1): DGGITQSPKYLFRKEGQNVTLSCEQNLNHDAMYWYRQDPGQGLRLIYYSQIVNDFQKGDIAEGYSVSREKKESFPLTVTSAQKNPTAFYLCASGTGGASTEAFFGQGTRLTVV.

This chain links TRBV27 with TRBJ2-4; D is ambiguous. Germline V gene lookup returns CDR1 MNHEY and CDR2 SMNVEV (reference sequence). The CDR3 is 18 amino acids. Trimming pared 5 bases from V and 5 bases from J, leaving 25 bases between. CDR3 sequence reads: CASSPYKVAQPPENIQYF. In nucleotides, the CDR3 is TGTGCCAGCAGTCCCTACAAGGTAGCCCAGCCCCCCGAAAACATTCAGTACTTC.

The sample holds a few counts of this clone. CDR3 nucleotide sequence: TGCGCCAGCAGCTTGGGTTTGAGCGGGGGGCACCAAGAGACCCAGTACTTC. Its protein is CASSLGLSGGHQETQYF. The gene calls are TRBV5-1 and TRBJ2-5; 9 bases are shared with TRBD2. J gave up 0 bases and V 0 bases, and 6 bases lay outside the gene matches. CDR1 and CDR2 from the germline V gene are SGHRS and YFSETQ. The CDR3 consists of 17 residues. Together with reference TRBV5-1 and TRBJ2-5, the CDR3 gives the full variable domain: KAGVTQTPRYLIKTRGQQVTLSCSPISGHRSVSWYQQTPGQGLQFLFEYFSETQRNKGNFPGRFSGRQFSNSRSEMNVSTLELGDSALYLCASSLGLSGGHQETQYFGPGTRLLVL.

V gene TRBV7-2 combines with J gene TRBJ2-3; no firm D call. The CDR3 covers 13 residues. V was clipped by 2 bases and J by 6 bases, with 9 bases between them. The germline CDR1 and CDR2 sequences are SGHTA and FQGNSA. The CDR3 spells CASSLRGFDTQYF. The CDR3 DNA reads as TGTGCCAGCAGCTTAAGAGGATTTGATACGCAGTATTTT.

This chain joins TRBV28 and TRBJ1-4; unclear D gene. Trimming removed 6 bases from V and 3 bases from J, with 5 bases in between. Germline CDR1 is MDHEN and CDR2 is SYDVKM. CDR3 size: 12 residues. The CDR3 region has the DNA TGTGCCAGCAGGGGCGCTAATGAAAAACTGTTTTTT. Residues: CASRGANEKLFF.

The genes are TRBV10-2 and TRBJ1-1; D is unclear. Germline V gene sequence: CDR1 WSHSY, CDR2 SAAADI. The CDR3 is 14 amino acids. Trimming removed 2 bases at V and 3 bases at J, with 10 bases between. DNA for the CDR3: TGCGCCAGCAGTGAGCGGAGCAGGCACACTGAAGCTTTCTTT. It codes for CASSERSRHTEAFF.

V and J are TRBV5-1 and TRBJ2-3; 13 bases line up with TRBD2. The CDR3 extends over 16 amino acids. Germline CDR1 SGHRS, CDR2 YFSETQ. V shed 3 bases and J 5 bases; nucleotides not matched to a gene: 6. The CDR3 protein is CASSSLTSGRIDTQYF. The CDR3 coding sequence is TGCGCCAGCAGCTCCTTGACTAGCGGGAGGATAGATACGCAGTATTTT.

The chain has TRBV5-4 and TRBJ1-1; D is unclear. Germline CDR1 is SGHNT and CDR2 is YYREEE (reference sequence). The CDR3 contains 13 residues. The V end was cut by 1 base, the J end by 1 base, with 5 bases between. CDR3 sequence (DNA): TGTGCCAGCAGCTTGCGAGCGAACACTGAAGCTTTCTTT. Amino acid sequence: CASSLRANTEAFF.

V gene TRBV6-1 combines with J gene TRBJ2-5; D possibly matches TRBD1 or TRBD2 (5 bases each). Looked up from germline, CDR1 is MNHNS and CDR2 is SASEGT. There are 13 residues in the CDR3. Trimming removed 6 bases at V and 5 bases at J, with 13 bases between. The CDR3 bases are TGTGCCAGCAGCCCTGGGGGAATTGAGACCCAGTACTTC. This encodes CASSPGGIETQYF.

J is TRBJ2-7 and V is TRBV9; 9 bases fit TRBD1. The CDR3 contains 14 residues. In germline, CDR1 is SGDLS, CDR2 YYNGEE. Trimming removed 6 bases from V and 4 bases from J; junction bases left unmatched: 8. The CDR3 sequence is CASTPGQGGYEQYF. The CDR3 nucleotides are TGTGCCAGCACGCCGGGACAGGGTGGGTACGAGCAGTACTTC.

This clone was seen just once. The chain recombines TRBV18 with TRBJ1-2, with TRBD1 identical over 9 bases. CDR1 is KGHSH, CDR2 LQKENI, per germline. V lost 5 bases to trimming and J lost 5 bases; unmatched junction nucleotides: 3. The CDR3 totals 13 residues. This CDR3 is CASSGTGTYGYTF. In DNA form, the CDR3 reads TGTGCCAGCTCAGGGACAGGGACGTATGGCTACACCTTC.

This clone was seen just once. The rearrangement uses TRBV5-1 and TRBJ1-5; D perhaps matches TRBD1 (6 bases). The germline V and J ends were trimmed by 1 base and 1 base, with 21 bases remaining between them. CDR1 and CDR2 from the germline V gene are SGHRS and YFSETQ. This CDR3 spans 19 amino acids. Written as DNA, the CDR3 is TGCGCCAGCAGCTTGAGCCCCGCTGGGGGGCCGGGGAGCAATCAGCCCCAGCATTTT. It codes for CASSLSPAGGPGSNQPQHF. The full variable domain, with the rest looked up from reference TRBV5-1 and TRBJ1-5, is KAGVTQTPRYLIKTRGQQVTLSCSPISGHRSVSWYQQTPGQGLQFLFEYFSETQRNKGNFPGRFSGRQFSNSRSEMNVSTLELGDSALYLCASSLSPAGGPGSNQPQHFGDGTRLSIL.

The rearrangement joins TRBV5-1 to TRBJ2-5; 8 bases are shared with TRBD2. This CDR3 spans 16 amino acids. Germline V gene sequence: CDR1 SGHRS, CDR2 YFSETQ. V lost 1 base and J lost 4; bases outside the gene matches: 9. CDR3 DNA sequence: TGCGCCAGCAGCTTGTCGGGAGGGCCGAAGATAGAGACCCAGTACTTC. This gives the protein CASSLSGGPKIETQYF.

This chain uses TRBV5-6 with TRBJ1-3; D possibly corresponds to TRBD1 (5 bases). V lost 4 bases, J lost 0 bases, and 11 bases lay in between. CDR1 is SGHDT, CDR2 YYEEEE, per germline. The CDR3 contains 15 residues. The CDR3 loop is CASSLGLTSGNTIYF. Here the CDR3 DNA reads TGTGCCAGCAGCCTGGGACTGACCTCTGGAAACACCATATATTTT. Full variable domain (missing parts from reference TRBV5-6 and TRBJ1-3): DAGVTQSPTHLIKTRGQQVTLRCSPKSGHDTVSWYQQALGQGPQFIFQYYEEEERQRGNFPDRFSGHQFPNYSSELNVNALLLGDSALYLCASSLGLTSGNTIYFGEGSWLTVV.

The chain couples TRBV11-3 to TRBJ2-2; unclear D gene. The length of the CDR3 is 14 residues. Trimming left V 5 bases short and J 6 bases short, with 13 bases between. Germline V CDR1 and CDR2: SGHNT, YENEEA. The CDR3 sequence is CASSATPRSGELFF. Written as DNA, the CDR3 is TGTGCCAGCAGCGCCACCCCTCGTTCCGGGGAGCTGTTTTTT.

The rearrangement links TRBV25-1 to TRBJ2-5; no reliable D call. The germline V gene has CDR1 MGHDK and CDR2 SYGVNS. Trimming removed 0 bases from V and 9 bases from J, with 8 bases in between. This CDR3 has 12 residues. The CDR3 is CASSEYGGSQYF. The CDR3 coding sequence is TGTGCCAGCAGTGAATATGGTGGCTCCCAGTACTTC.

This CDR3 reads CASSLDRGLGQPQHF. The CDR3 nucleotides read TGTGCCAGCAGTTTGGACAGGGGTTTAGGTCAGCCCCAGCATTTT. V is TRBV2 and J is TRBJ1-5, with 9 bases matching TRBD1. Germline V gives CDR1 SNHLY, CDR2 FYNNEI. Trimming at V came to 5 bases and at J to 6 bases, leaving 8 bases not matched to a gene. CDR3 size: 15 residues.